The present T cell receptor beta chain was sequenced within a study of OX40 agonist ivuxolimab in advanced cancers. Background on the study: The patients got ivuxolimab, which is an agonistic anti-OX40 (CD134) antibody. Study-wide results and limits: Also present in some nonresponders was a low level of normalized T-cell clonal expansion. The average count of expanded clones was higher among CD8+ T cells than among CD4+.

No patient had autoimmune disease or received systemic immunosuppression. Clones were sequenced by immunoSEQ multiplex PCR, and TCRdb holds only the in-frame ones, with some missing. The sample has about 94,000 clones; around 94% are singletons. On this clone: The antigen remains undetermined.

The CDR3 covers 14 residues. Trimming stripped 2 bases from V and 5 bases from J, with 9 bases between. Germline assignment: CDR1 KGHSH and CDR2 LQKENI. The sequencing here drew on CD4+ or CD8+ T cells sorted from blood, taken in a trial of the OX40 agonist ivuxolimab. The chain joins TRBV18 to TRBJ1-4, with unresolved D. The receptor comes from an adult with an advanced solid tumor such as melanoma, head and neck, liver or kidney cancer. The CDR3 DNA reads TGTGCCAGCTCACCAGCTTGGACGAATGAAAAACTGTTTTTT. Its translation: CASSPAWTNEKLFF.